Listed here is a single T cell receptor beta chain. This CDR3 has 13 amino acids. The trim removed 3 bases at V and 5 bases at J, leaving 1 base unmatched. Germline assignment: CDR1 MDHEN and CDR2 SYDVKM. Some clones are missing from TCRdb's copy, which holds only in-frame ones; the method was immunoSEQ multiplex PCR. The sample has roughly 250,000 clones; about 90% are singletons. These data originate in a study of blood T cell repertoires in COVID-19. Study at large: Samples taken during acute and convalescent COVID-19 were collected in the United States, Italy and Spain. Sources were T cells, B-cell-depleted T cells, or PBMCs; the material itself was cDNA or gDNA.

This TCR was recovered from a woman aged 45-60 years with acute or convalescent COVID-19. The specimen was peripheral blood. V and J are TRBV28 and TRBJ2-5; 9 bases are a match to TRBD2. The DNA for the CDR3 is TGTGCCAGCAGTTTTAGCGGGAGTGAGACCCAGTACTTC. Translation: CASSFSGSETQYF.